This note documents a single T cell receptor beta chain sequence. This sample is drawn from a study of blood T cell repertoires in COVID-19. Overall study: The cDNA or gDNA used as material had been derived from T cells, B-cell-depleted T cells, or PBMCs.

Germline assignment: CDR1 ENHRY and CDR2 SYGVKD. Trimming cost V 2 bases and J 4 bases, with 18 bases left between them. This CDR3 contains 16 residues. Repertoires were generated with immunoSEQ multiplex PCR, while TCRdb's copy carries only in-frame clones and drops some. The top ten hold roughly 18% of the sample, which has under 75,000 clones, roughly 80% seen once. Sequences were obtained from peripheral blood. This chain links TRBV10-3 with TRBJ2-7; D possibly corresponds to TRBD2 (5 bases). This receptor was obtained from a man between 65 and 79 years old who had recovered from COVID-19. CDR3 sequence: CAISEPGSVANYEQYF. The CDR3, as DNA: TGTGCCATCAGTGAGCCGGGGTCGGTAGCTAATTACGAGCAGTACTTC.